This T cell receptor beta chain was obtained from a study of vaccination effects on CD4 cells after COVID-19. The CDR3 contains 15 residues. V shed 0 bases and J shed 1 base, with 7 bases lying between them. Germline V lookup: CDR1 ENHRY, CDR2 SYGVKD. On roughly day 9 of culture, CD4+ T cells were separated out. Vaccination of participants consisted of two doses of either the BNT162b2 or mRNA-1273 vaccine. A note on this clone: The target antigen is unknown.

Using immunoSEQ multiplex PCR, the repertoire was profiled, and TCRdb retains in-frame clones only, with some absent. The data show fewer than 60,000 clones, less than 80% seen once. The specimen comprised CD4+ T cells from PBMCs cultured without peptide, sampled after COVID-19 vaccination. This receptor was identified in a human donor who received a COVID-19 vaccine. The V gene is TRBV10-3, the J gene TRBJ2-1; D remains ambiguous. The CDR3 DNA reads TGTGCCATCAGTGAGTCGAGACGTTCCTACAATGAGCAGTTCTTC. Amino acids: CAISESRRSYNEQFF.